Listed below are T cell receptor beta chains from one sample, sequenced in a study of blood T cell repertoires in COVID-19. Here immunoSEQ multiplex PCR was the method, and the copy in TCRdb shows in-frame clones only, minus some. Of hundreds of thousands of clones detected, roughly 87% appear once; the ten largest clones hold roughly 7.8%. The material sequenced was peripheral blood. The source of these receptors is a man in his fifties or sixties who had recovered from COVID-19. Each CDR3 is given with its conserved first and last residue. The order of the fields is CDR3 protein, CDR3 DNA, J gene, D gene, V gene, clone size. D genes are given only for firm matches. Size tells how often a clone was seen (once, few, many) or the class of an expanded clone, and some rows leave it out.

CDR3aa: CASTLYTDGGYGYTF
CDR3nt: TGTGCCAGCACCCTGTATACGGACGGAGGCTATGGCTACACCTTC
j_gene: TRBJ1-2
d_gene: NA
v_gene: TRBV7-9
abundance: NA

CDR3aa: CASSARLYGTGGNEQFF
CDR3nt: TGTGCCAGCAGTGCGCGCTTGTATGGGACAGGGGGCAATGAGCAGTTCTTC
j_gene: TRBJ2-1
d_gene: TRBD1
v_gene: TRBV6-1
abundance: NA

CDR3aa: CASRFRDYSNQPQHF
CDR3nt: TGTGCCAGTAGATTCCGGGACTATAGCAATCAGCCCCAGCATTTT
j_gene: TRBJ1-5
d_gene: NA
v_gene: TRBV19
abundance: NA

CDR3aa: CASSVGLAGGLYNEQFF
CDR3nt: TGTGCCAGCAGCGTAGGTCTAGCGGGGGGTCTCTACAATGAGCAGTTCTTC
j_gene: TRBJ2-1
d_gene: TRBD2
v_gene: TRBV9
abundance: once

CDR3aa: CASRSGTGNTEAFF
CDR3nt: TGCGCCAGCAGGAGCGGGACAGGGAACACTGAAGCTTTCTTT
j_gene: TRBJ1-1
d_gene: TRBD1
v_gene: TRBV5-1
abundance: NA

CDR3aa: CASSQGPSGNTIYF
CDR3nt: TGTGCCAGCAGCCAAGGGCCCTCTGGAAACACCATATATTTT
j_gene: TRBJ1-3
d_gene: NA
v_gene: TRBV14
abundance: NA

CDR3aa: CASSLGRGETQYF
CDR3nt: TGTGCCAGCAGCTTAGGCAGGGGAGAGACCCAGTACTTC
j_gene: TRBJ2-5
d_gene: NA
v_gene: TRBV7-8
abundance: NA

CDR3aa: CASSPGYNEQFF
CDR3nt: TGTGCCAGCAGTCCGGGATACAATGAGCAGTTCTTC
j_gene: TRBJ2-1
d_gene: NA
v_gene: TRBV2
abundance: NA

CDR3aa: CASSSPGRRSDTEAFF
CDR3nt: TGTGCCAGCAGCTCCCCCGGACGGCGTAGCGACACTGAAGCTTTCTTT
j_gene: TRBJ1-1
d_gene: NA
v_gene: TRBV7-6
abundance: NA

CDR3aa: CATSAQQGSQSGANVLTF
CDR3nt: TGTGCCACCAGTGCCCAACAGGGCTCACAATCTGGGGCCAACGTCCTGACTTTC
j_gene: TRBJ2-6
d_gene: NA
v_gene: TRBV24-1
abundance: NA

CDR3aa: CAWSALNTGELFF
CDR3nt: TGTGCCTGGAGTGCTCTGAACACCGGGGAGCTGTTTTTT
j_gene: TRBJ2-2
d_gene: NA
v_gene: TRBV30
abundance: NA

CDR3aa: CASSLRPPVGELFF
CDR3nt: TGTGCCAGCAGCCTCAGGCCCCCTGTCGGGGAGCTGTTTTTT
j_gene: TRBJ2-2
d_gene: NA
v_gene: TRBV27
abundance: NA

CDR3aa: CASSDRARGLYGYTF
CDR3nt: TGTGCCAGCAGTGATCGCGCCAGAGGATTATATGGCTACACCTTC
j_gene: TRBJ1-2
d_gene: NA
v_gene: TRBV2
abundance: NA

CDR3aa: CASSLRQGPETQYF
CDR3nt: TGTGCCAGCAGCTTAAGACAGGGCCCAGAGACCCAGTACTTC
j_gene: TRBJ2-5
d_gene: TRBD1
v_gene: TRBV7-9
abundance: NA

CDR3aa: CASSQKGYTTDTQYF
CDR3nt: TGTGCCAGCAGCCAAAAGGGGTATACTACAGATACGCAGTATTTT
j_gene: TRBJ2-3
d_gene: NA
v_gene: TRBV3-1/TRBV3-2
abundance: once

CDR3aa: CASSHSRGGNTEAFF
CDR3nt: TGTGCCAGCAGCCATTCCCGAGGGGGGAACACTGAAGCTTTCTTT
j_gene: TRBJ1-1
d_gene: NA
v_gene: TRBV7-2
abundance: NA

CDR3aa: CASSRQVLGAAEQYF
CDR3nt: TGTGCCAGCAGCCGCCAGGTGTTGGGGGCCGCCGAGCAGTACTTC
j_gene: TRBJ2-7
d_gene: NA
v_gene: TRBV7-2
abundance: NA

CDR3aa: CASSEEREGWKKLFF
CDR3nt: TGTGCCAGCAGTGAAGAGCGGGAAGGTTGGAAAAAACTGTTTTTT
j_gene: TRBJ1-4
d_gene: NA
v_gene: TRBV6-1
abundance: NA

CDR3aa: CASSFSGTGIYQPQHF
CDR3nt: TGTGCCAGCAGTTTTTCCGGGACAGGGATATATCAGCCCCAGCATTTT
j_gene: TRBJ1-5
d_gene: TRBD1
v_gene: TRBV27
abundance: NA

CDR3aa: CASSLASQETQYF
CDR3nt: TGTGCCAGCAGCCTGGCTAGCCAAGAGACCCAGTACTTC
j_gene: TRBJ2-5
d_gene: NA
v_gene: TRBV5-5
abundance: many

CDR3aa: CATQGFNGDTQYF
CDR3nt: TGTGCCACCCAGGGTTTCAATGGGGATACGCAGTATTTT
j_gene: TRBJ2-3
d_gene: NA
v_gene: TRBV2
abundance: NA

CDR3aa: CASRSWVERGLFQETQYF
CDR3nt: TGCGCCAGCAGATCCTGGGTAGAGCGGGGACTTTTCCAAGAGACCCAGTACTTC
j_gene: TRBJ2-5
d_gene: TRBD2
v_gene: TRBV23-1
abundance: NA

CDR3aa: CAIGGQENTEAFF
CDR3nt: TGTGCCATCGGGGGACAGGAGAACACTGAAGCTTTCTTT
j_gene: TRBJ1-1
d_gene: TRBD1
v_gene: TRBV10-3
abundance: once

CDR3aa: CASSIMGGAAETQYF
CDR3nt: TGTGCCAGTAGTATCATGGGAGGTGCTGCAGAGACCCAGTACTTC
j_gene: TRBJ2-5
d_gene: NA
v_gene: TRBV19
abundance: NA

CDR3aa: CASSRGTSGGYNEQFF
CDR3nt: TGTGCCAGCAGTCGAGGGACTAGCGGGGGCTACAATGAGCAGTTCTTC
j_gene: TRBJ2-1
d_gene: TRBD2
v_gene: TRBV6-6
abundance: once

CDR3aa: CASSLLARGLDTQYF
CDR3nt: TGTGCCAGCAGCTTATTGGCGCGGGGCCTAGATACGCAGTATTTT
j_gene: TRBJ2-3
d_gene: NA
v_gene: TRBV11-2
abundance: once

CDR3aa: CASSEQGGDYGYTF
CDR3nt: TGTGCCAGCAGTGAGCAGGGAGGAGACTATGGCTACACCTTC
j_gene: TRBJ1-2
d_gene: NA
v_gene: TRBV6-4
abundance: NA

CDR3aa: CATSSPARVGGPYEKLFF
CDR3nt: TGTGCCACCAGCAGTCCCGCACGCGTCGGGGGGCCGTATGAAAAACTGTTTTTT
j_gene: TRBJ1-4
d_gene: NA
v_gene: TRBV15
abundance: NA

CDR3aa: CASSPDRDYGYTF
CDR3nt: TGTGCCAGCAGCCCGGACAGGGACTATGGCTACACCTTC
j_gene: TRBJ1-2
d_gene: TRBD1
v_gene: TRBV5-4
abundance: NA

CDR3aa: CASSYGPILGTQYF
CDR3nt: TGTGCCAGCAGTTACGGGCCCATTTTGGGTACGCAGTATTTT
j_gene: TRBJ2-3
d_gene: NA
v_gene: TRBV6-6
abundance: NA

CDR3aa: CASSPPEQGGTGELFF
CDR3nt: TGTGCCAGCTCACCACCGGAACAGGGGGGGACCGGGGAGCTGTTTTTT
j_gene: TRBJ2-2
d_gene: NA
v_gene: TRBV18
abundance: NA

CDR3aa: CASRAESSYNSPLHF
CDR3nt: TGCGCCAGCAGGGCGGAGAGCTCCTATAATTCACCCCTCCACTTT
j_gene: TRBJ1-6
d_gene: NA
v_gene: TRBV5-1
abundance: many

CDR3aa: CASSGPTSGGAKTQYF
CDR3nt: TGTGCCAGCAGTGGACCTACTAGCGGGGGGGCGAAGACCCAGTACTTC
j_gene: TRBJ2-5
d_gene: TRBD2
v_gene: TRBV28
abundance: NA

CDR3aa: CASPPSGGPYNEQFF
CDR3nt: TGTGCCAGCCCACCTTCGGGGGGCCCTTACAATGAGCAGTTCTTC
j_gene: TRBJ2-1
d_gene: NA
v_gene: TRBV2
abundance: NA

CDR3aa: CSVADSWETQYF
CDR3nt: TGCAGCGTTGCGGACAGTTGGGAGACCCAGTACTTC
j_gene: TRBJ2-5
d_gene: NA
v_gene: TRBV29-1
abundance: NA

CDR3aa: CASSSGQTNYGYTF
CDR3nt: TGCGCCAGCAGCTCGGGACAGACCAACTATGGCTACACCTTC
j_gene: TRBJ1-2
d_gene: TRBD1
v_gene: TRBV5-1
abundance: NA

CDR3aa: CASSESAGYQPQHF
CDR3nt: TGTGCCAGCAGTGAATCGGCGGGGTATCAGCCCCAGCATTTT
j_gene: TRBJ1-5
d_gene: NA
v_gene: TRBV25-1
abundance: once

CDR3aa: CASSYSQPGAGELFF
CDR3nt: TGTGCCAGCAGTTACTCGCAGCCAGGGGCCGGGGAGCTGTTTTTT
j_gene: TRBJ2-2
d_gene: NA
v_gene: TRBV6-5
abundance: NA

CDR3aa: CASRPNRIENEKLFF
CDR3nt: TGTGCCAGCAGGCCGAACAGGATAGAGAATGAAAAACTGTTTTTT
j_gene: TRBJ1-4
d_gene: NA
v_gene: TRBV6-6
abundance: NA

CDR3aa: CASTLGGVRNEQYF
CDR3nt: TGTGCCAGCACCCTAGGCGGGGTAAGGAACGAGCAGTACTTC
j_gene: TRBJ2-7
d_gene: NA
v_gene: TRBV28
abundance: NA

CDR3aa: CASSDNRGPDSYEQYF
CDR3nt: TGTGCCAGCAGCGATAACAGGGGGCCCGACTCCTACGAGCAGTACTTC
j_gene: TRBJ2-7
d_gene: TRBD1
v_gene: TRBV7-9
abundance: NA

CDR3aa: CASSLGGQGTGSPLHF
CDR3nt: TGTGCCAGCAGCTTAGGGGGACAGGGAACGGGTTCACCCCTCCACTTT
j_gene: TRBJ1-6
d_gene: TRBD1
v_gene: TRBV7-2
abundance: once

CDR3aa: CASRPTGLGTGELFF
CDR3nt: TGTGCCAGCAGGCCGACAGGGTTAGGAACCGGGGAGCTGTTTTTT
j_gene: TRBJ2-2
d_gene: TRBD1
v_gene: TRBV2
abundance: NA

CDR3aa: CATSDPDRSKNIQYF
CDR3nt: TGTGCCACCAGTGACCCTGACAGGAGCAAAAACATTCAGTACTTC
j_gene: TRBJ2-4
d_gene: NA
v_gene: TRBV24-1
abundance: NA

CDR3aa: CASRTGRANTEAFF
CDR3nt: TGTGCCAGCAGAACAGGGCGGGCGAACACTGAAGCTTTCTTT
j_gene: TRBJ1-1
d_gene: NA
v_gene: TRBV11-2
abundance: NA

CDR3aa: CASTKTGTVDGYTF
CDR3nt: TGTGCCAGCACTAAGACAGGGACAGTAGATGGCTACACCTTC
j_gene: TRBJ1-2
d_gene: TRBD1
v_gene: TRBV6-5
abundance: NA

CDR3aa: CASSETGRGGNTIYF
CDR3nt: TGTGCCAGCAGCGAAACAGGGAGAGGCGGAAACACCATATATTTT
j_gene: TRBJ1-3
d_gene: NA
v_gene: TRBV5-6
abundance: NA

CDR3aa: CASSLGIGSSGNTIYF
CDR3nt: TGTGCCAGCAGCTTAGGAATTGGGAGCTCTGGAAACACCATATATTTT
j_gene: TRBJ1-3
d_gene: NA
v_gene: TRBV7-9
abundance: NA

CDR3aa: CASSLVPAGHEQFF
CDR3nt: TGTGCCAGCAGCTTGGTTCCTGCGGGGCATGAGCAGTTCTTC
j_gene: TRBJ2-1
d_gene: NA
v_gene: TRBV5-6
abundance: NA

CDR3aa: CASSPGQGRISNQPQHF
CDR3nt: TGTGCCAGCAGCCCAGGACAGGGACGTATTAGCAATCAGCCCCAGCATTTT
j_gene: TRBJ1-5
d_gene: TRBD1
v_gene: TRBV7-2
abundance: NA

CDR3aa: CASSFGSSGANVLTF
CDR3nt: TGTGCCAGCAGCTTTGGGAGCTCTGGGGCCAACGTCCTGACTTTC
j_gene: TRBJ2-6
d_gene: NA
v_gene: TRBV5-5
abundance: NA

CDR3aa: CASSPDRNYSPLHF
CDR3nt: TGCGCCAGCAGTCCCGACAGGAACTATTCACCCCTCCACTTT
j_gene: TRBJ1-6
d_gene: NA
v_gene: TRBV5-1
abundance: NA

CDR3aa: CASIEDSSRGGEQYF
CDR3nt: TGTGCCAGCATCGAGGACAGCTCAAGGGGAGGGGAGCAGTACTTC
j_gene: TRBJ2-7
d_gene: NA
v_gene: TRBV2
abundance: NA